The 16 T cell receptor beta chains reported below all come from one sample, sequenced in a study of cytomegalovirus exposure and HLA in healthy donors. Both 60 Vbeta primers and 13 Jbeta primers went into the PCR. Libraries were prepared by immunoSEQ multiplex PCR; TCRdb keeps only in-frame clonotypes and omits some of them. Among some 110,000 clones, about 74% were seen once, and the ten largest hold around 5%. Sequences were obtained from PBMCs. The receptors here all came from a young man in good health and CMV-seropositive.

The chain combines TRBV5-5 with TRBJ1-3, with TRBD1 as a possible D gene (5 bases). V was cut by 4 bases and J by 4 bases, with 21 bases left in between. Germline V CDR1 and CDR2: SGHKS, YYEKEE (reference sequence). This CDR3 is 17 amino acids long. This CDR3 reads CASSPPLGVESGNTIYF. Written as DNA, the CDR3 is TGTGCCAGCAGCCCTCCTCTAGGGGTCGAGTCCGGAAACACCATATATTTT. Using reference TRBV5-5 and TRBJ1-3 for the parts outside the CDR3, the full variable domain is DAGVTQSPTHLIKTRGQQVTLRCSPISGHKSVSWYQQVLGQGPQFIFQYYEKEERGRGNFPDRFSARQFPNYSSELNVNALLLGDSALYLCASSPPLGVESGNTIYFGEGSWLTVV.

This clone turned up a few times. The V and J genes are TRBV7-6 and TRBJ2-7; 8 nucleotides line up with TRBD2. J was trimmed by 6 bases and V by 0 bases; bases with no gene match: 7. Germline-derived CDR1 and CDR2 are SGHVS and FNYEAQ. This CDR3 region has 15 residues. Here the CDR3 reads CASSLALGGASEQYF. The CDR3 coding sequence is TGTGCCAGCAGCTTAGCGCTCGGGGGGGCGAGCGAGCAGTACTTC.

This clone turned up a few times. The chain combines TRBV5-1 with TRBJ1-1; 7 nucleotides line up with TRBD1. The CDR3 has 15 amino acids. Germline trimming cut 3 bases from V and 1 base from J; bases unmatched to any gene: 6. Germline V gene data show CDR1 as SGHRS and CDR2 as YFSETQ. CDR3 region: CASSSTGSANTEAFF. CDR3 nucleotides: TGCGCCAGCAGCTCGACAGGGTCGGCGAACACTGAAGCTTTCTTT.

The chain employs TRBV6-1 and TRBJ1-1; tentatively, D is TRBD1 (5 bases). V lost 7 bases to trimming and J lost 1 base, with 13 bases between them. From germline, CDR1 is MNHNS and CDR2 SASEGT. There are 14 residues in the CDR3. Written as DNA, the CDR3 is TGTGCCAGCAATTTCGGGGGTGGGAACACTGAAGCTTTCTTT. It yields the protein CASNFGGGNTEAFF.

On this clone itself: The junction departs from germline at one end; a sequencing error may be responsible. This sequence joins TRBV4-2 and TRBJ1-5; TRBD1 matches at 7 bases. This CDR3 comprises 16 residues. Looked up from germline, CDR1 is LGHNA and CDR2 is YNFKEQ. Here the CDR3 DNA reads TGTGCCAGCAGCCAATTGCCGGGACAGAGCAATCAGGCCCAGCATTTT. This translates into CASSQLPGQSNQAQHF.

The V call is TRBV6-1, the J call TRBJ2-7; D call uncertain. V lost 1 base and J lost 3, with 13 bases in between. The CDR3 runs 15 residues. The V gene's germline CDR1 is MNHNS and CDR2 SASEGT. The CDR3 bases are TGTGCCAGCAGTGAAGTTCGGAACTATATCTACGAGCAGTACTTC. As protein: CASSEVRNYIYEQYF.

This clone was counted at least ten times. This sequence joins TRBV7-9 and TRBJ1-4; D is unresolved. Germline-derived CDR1 and CDR2 are SEHNR and FQNEAQ (reference sequence). Trimming removed 2 bases from V and 8 bases from J, with 9 bases in between. The CDR3 spans 13 residues. As DNA, the CDR3 is TGTGCCAGCAGCTTACCTAGAGGCGAAAAACTGTTTTTT. Translating it yields CASSLPRGEKLFF.

This chain links TRBV4-3 with TRBJ2-1; 10 bases are shared with TRBD2. The V and J ends lost 0 bases and 6 bases, in that order; junction bases with no gene match: 8. Per the germline V gene, CDR1 is LGHNA and CDR2 is YSLEER. The CDR3 length is 17 residues. The DNA of the CDR3 is TGCGCCAGCAGCCAAGATCCGAGCGGGGGGGCCATCAATGAGCAGTTCTTC. It specifies CASSQDPSGGAINEQFF.

This sequence joins TRBV5-6 and TRBJ2-5, with 7 bases aligning to TRBD1. The CDR3 runs to 15 residues. V dropped 3 bases and J dropped 2; count of bases not matched to a gene: 7. CDR1 SGHDT and CDR2 YYEEEE come from the germline V gene. CDR3 nucleotides: TGTGCCAGCAGCTCCGGGCCGGGACAGCAAGAGACCCAGTACTTC. Amino acid sequence: CASSSGPGQQETQYF.

J is TRBJ1-1 and V is TRBV2; TRBD1 matches 7 bases. Germline CDR1 is SNHLY and CDR2 is FYNNEI. The CDR3 covers 13 residues. The junction had 4 bases not matched to a gene; V was cut back by 5 bases and J by 4 bases. CDR3 nucleotides: TGTGCCAGCAGTTACAGGGGCGGCACTGAAGCTTTCTTT. This encodes CASSYRGGTEAFF.

This clone showed up just once. CDR3 in DNA: TGTGCCAGCTCACCCTCTACCTACGAGCAGTACTTC. Translated, it gives CASSPSTYEQYF. This chain links TRBV18 with TRBJ2-7; D not resolved. The CDR3 is 12 amino acids. Germline V gene lookup returns CDR1 KGHSH and CDR2 LQKENI. The germline V and J ends were trimmed by 3 bases and 2 bases, with 5 bases remaining between them.

The gene calls are TRBV5-1 and TRBJ2-1; TRBD2 aligns across 15 bases. V lost 4 bases, J lost 6 bases, and 8 bases stayed unmatched. The CDR3 covers 17 residues. Germline values: CDR1 SGHRS, CDR2 YFSETQ. The CDR3 region has the DNA TGCGCCAGCAGCGATCAGGGACTAGCGGGGGGTAGCAATGAGCAGTTCTTC. It encodes CASSDQGLAGGSNEQFF.

V is TRBV4-1 and J is TRBJ1-1; D is perhaps TRBD1 (5 bases). CDR3 length equals 13 residues. V was cut by 0 bases and J by 3 bases, with 5 bases left in between. Germline values: CDR1 MGHRA, CDR2 YSYEKL. The CDR3 DNA reads TGCGCCAGCAGCCAAGACAGGGACACTGAAGCTTTCTTT. It yields the protein CASSQDRDTEAFF.

In DNA, the CDR3 is TGTGCCAGCACCCCGGTCACAGGCCCCACAGATACGCAGTATTTT. Encoded protein: CASTPVTGPTDTQYF. The rearrangement uses TRBV9 and TRBJ2-3, with D perhaps TRBD1 (5 bases). The germline CDR1 and CDR2 sequences are SGDLS and YYNGEE. The length of the CDR3 is 15 residues. Trimming took off 6 bases at V and 2 bases at J, with 16 bases between the two ends.

The V and J genes are TRBV7-8 and TRBJ1-2; a possible D gene is TRBD1 (5 bases). Looked up from germline, CDR1 is SGHVS and CDR2 is FQNEAQ. V was trimmed by 0 bases and J by 7 bases, leaving 12 bases between them. The CDR3 spans 14 residues. The CDR3 loop reads CASSLAGEVGGYTF. The DNA for the CDR3 is TGTGCCAGCAGCTTAGCAGGGGAAGTCGGTGGCTACACCTTC.

The chain uses TRBV2 and TRBJ1-2; D is uncertain. V lost 1 base, J lost 4 bases, and 4 bases lay in between. The V gene's germline CDR1 is SNHLY and CDR2 FYNNEI. The CDR3 runs to 12 residues. CDR3 region: CASSEDSYGYTF. The CDR3 DNA follows: TGTGCCAGCAGTGAAGACAGCTATGGCTACACCTTC.